The 4 T cell receptor beta chains reported below all come from one sample, sequenced in a study of blood T cell repertoires in COVID-19. TCRdb's table, derived via immunoSEQ multiplex PCR, lists solely in-frame clones and lacks some. The sample lists about 160,000 clones, 60% to 85% occurring once. Source material: peripheral blood. All receptors come from a woman aged 55-69 years with COVID-19, enrolled during active disease.

The gene calls are TRBV4-3 and TRBJ2-1, with D possibly TRBD2 on 6 matching bases. Germline CDR1 LGHNA, CDR2 YSLEER. CDR3 length equals 16 residues. Trimming pared 1 base from V and 5 bases from J, leaving 15 bases between. Here the CDR3 DNA reads TGCGCCAGCAGCCAAGGGACGGGAGAGGGTCACAATGAGCAGTTCTTC. It yields the protein CASSQGTGEGHNEQFF.

This clone was counted between two and nine times. V gene TRBV3-1 (or the pseudogene TRBV3-2) combines with J gene TRBJ2-2, with D possibly TRBD2 on 5 matching bases. V lost 4 bases to trimming and J lost 1 base, with 13 bases between them. This CDR3 is built from 16 residues. CDR1 is LGHDT, CDR2 YNNKEL, per germline (reference sequence). The CDR3 loop reads CASSPLGLQNTGELFF. CDR3 nucleotides: TGTGCCAGCAGCCCACTAGGCCTTCAGAACACCGGGGAGCTGTTTTTT.

The CDR3 DNA is TGTGCCAGCAGCCCAAAGGACAGCTTCAATGAAAAACTGTTTTTT. Translated, it gives CASSPKDSFNEKLFF. The chain carries TRBV7-8 and TRBJ1-4; D is possibly TRBD1 (6 bases). The CDR3 contains 15 residues. Trimming left V 5 bases short and J 5 bases short, with 15 bases between. CDR1 SGHVS and CDR2 FQNEAQ come from the germline V gene.

The J gene is TRBJ2-5, the V gene TRBV14, with 13 bases matching TRBD2. V lost 8 bases and J lost 4; bases outside the gene matches: 4. Germline V gives CDR1 SGHDN, CDR2 FVKESK. The CDR3 has 14 amino acids. CDR3 amino acids: CASAGLAGSETQYF. The CDR3 nucleotides read TGTGCCAGCGCGGGACTAGCGGGATCAGAGACCCAGTACTTC.